One and the same sample provided the 21 T cell receptor beta chains below, sequenced in a study of OX40 agonist ivuxolimab in advanced cancers. Only in-frame clones appear in the TCRdb table, and some are missing; sequencing was by immunoSEQ multiplex PCR. The top ten hold 7.3% of the sample, which has roughly 45,000 clones, 80% to 85% seen once. The material sequenced was CD4+ or CD8+ T cells sorted from blood, taken in a trial of the OX40 agonist ivuxolimab. The receptors stem from an adult with an advanced solid tumor such as melanoma, head and neck, liver or kidney cancer.

The chain uses TRBV6-5 and TRBJ2-2, with D unresolved. CDR3 length: 16 amino acids. CDR1 is MNHEY, CDR2 SVGAGI, per germline. V dropped 0 bases and J dropped 5 bases, with 13 bases sitting between them. CDR3 amino acids: CASSYSNPPETGELFF. CDR3 bases: TGTGCCAGCAGTTACTCGAATCCCCCAGAAACCGGGGAGCTGTTTTTT.

This sequence joins TRBV30 and TRBJ1-5; D gene uncertain. This CDR3 is built from 13 residues. V gave up 2 bases and J gave up 0 bases, with 5 bases separating them. Germline-derived CDR1 and CDR2 are GTSNPN and SVGIG (reference sequence). This CDR3 is CAWSKFSNQPQHF. Here the CDR3 DNA reads TGTGCCTGGAGTAAATTTAGCAATCAGCCCCAGCATTTT. Using reference TRBV30 and TRBJ1-5 for the parts outside the CDR3, the full variable domain is SQTIHQWPATLVQPVGSPLSLECTVEGTSNPNLYWYRQAAGRGLQLLFYSVGIGQISSEVPQNLSASRPQDRQFILSSKKLLLSDSGFYLCAWSKFSNQPQHFGDGTRLSIL.

The V and J genes are TRBV6-5 and TRBJ2-1; unclear D gene. The V end was cut by 4 bases, the J end by 9 bases, with 10 bases between. The germline V gene has CDR1 MNHEY and CDR2 SVGAGI. This CDR3 is built from 12 residues. The CDR3 loop is CASSSIGGEQFF. CDR3 nucleotides: TGTGCCAGCAGTTCGATAGGTGGTGAGCAGTTCTTC.

About this clone: Germline is not matched at one junction end, which may reflect a read error. This sequence joins TRBV6-5 and TRBJ2-2, with 9 bases fitting TRBD2. Germline loops: CDR1 MNHEY, CDR2 SVGAGI. The CDR3 runs to 15 residues. The CDR3 spells CASKASGINTGELFF. The CDR3 DNA follows: TGTGCCAGCAAGGCTAGCGGGATAAACACCGGTGAGCTGTTTTTT.

The genes are TRBV10-3 and TRBJ1-2; 8 bases are a match to TRBD1. Germline loops: CDR1 ENHRY, CDR2 SYGVKD. The CDR3 is 16 amino acids. With 3 bases clipped from V and 2 bases from J, the junction kept 8 bases outside the gene matches. This chain's CDR3 is CAISERTGGSNYGYTF. The DNA for the CDR3 is TGTGCCATCAGTGAAAGAACAGGGGGGTCAAACTATGGCTACACCTTC.

V is TRBV6-5 and J is TRBJ2-5; either TRBD1 or TRBD2 may supply D (5 bases each). CDR3 length: 16 amino acids. V lost 4 bases, J lost 3 bases, and 18 bases lay in between. The germline V gene has CDR1 MNHEY and CDR2 SVGAGI. CDR3 bases: TGTGCCAGCAGTTCTGCTGGGGGTTTTAGGGAAGAGACCCAGTACTTC. It encodes CASSSAGGFREETQYF.

This rearrangement joins TRBV7-6 to TRBJ1-3; D may be TRBD1 (6 bases). Germline V gene data show CDR1 as SGHVS and CDR2 as FNYEAQ. The CDR3 is 18 residues long. V was pared by 5 bases and J by 3 bases, with 23 bases between. The CDR3 DNA sequence: TGTGCCAGCAGCACAAAGCCGGGGGGCCGGACCCGTGGAAACACCATATATTTT. This sequence encodes CASSTKPGGRTRGNTIYF.

This clone was counted a few times. The rearrangement joins TRBV5-5 to TRBJ2-1, with D perhaps matching TRBD2 (5 bases). CDR1 SGHKS and CDR2 YYEKEE come from the germline V gene (reference sequence). The CDR3 runs 15 residues. Trimming took 2 bases from V and 1 from J, leaving 10 bases between them. The CDR3, as DNA: TGTGCCAGCAGCTTCGACTATAGGTCCTACAATGAGCAGTTCTTC. It translates to CASSFDYRSYNEQFF.

The chain uses TRBV7-2 and TRBJ1-5; tentative D call: TRBD1 (5 bases). V gave up 2 bases and J gave up 6 bases, with 11 bases separating them. This CDR3 region has 14 residues. The germline V gene has CDR1 SGHTA and CDR2 FQGNSA. The CDR3 DNA is TGTGCCAGCAGCTTACAGGGACTCGGTCAGCCCCAGCATTTT. It is translated as CASSLQGLGQPQHF.

The rearrangement links TRBV7-6 to TRBJ2-7, with no clear D. This CDR3 region has 12 residues. Germline values: CDR1 SGHVS, CDR2 FNYEAQ. The V and J ends lost 5 bases and 2 bases respectively, with 7 bases between them. As DNA, the CDR3 is TGTGCCAGCAGCCCTCGAGCCTACGAGCAGTACTTC. Protein sequence: CASSPRAYEQYF.

The chain is built from TRBV5-1 and TRBJ2-3; 9 bases line up with TRBD2. The CDR3 loop spans 16 amino acids. The V and J ends lost 4 bases and 2 bases, in that order; junction bases with no gene match: 8. Per germline, CDR1 SGHRS and CDR2 YFSETQ. CDR3 sequence reads: CASSPGTSSNTDTQYF. The CDR3 DNA is TGCGCCAGCAGCCCCGGGACTAGCAGCAACACAGATACGCAGTATTTT. Filled out from reference TRBV5-1 and TRBJ2-3, the complete variable domain reads KAGVTQTPRYLIKTRGQQVTLSCSPISGHRSVSWYQQTPGQGLQFLFEYFSETQRNKGNFPGRFSGRQFSNSRSEMNVSTLELGDSALYLCASSPGTSSNTDTQYFGPGTRLTVL.

The J gene is TRBJ2-5, the V gene TRBV5-1, with 9 bases fitting TRBD1. Per germline, CDR1 SGHRS and CDR2 YFSETQ. V was pared by 0 bases and J by 1 base, with 7 bases of the junction left unmatched. CDR3 length: 17 amino acids. The CDR3 DNA reads as TGCGCCAGCAGCTTGGGGACAGGGGCGCTTCTCCAAGAGACCCAGTACTTC. This translates into CASSLGTGALLQETQYF.

This clone was seen a few times. CDR3 DNA: TGTGCCAGCAGCCCAGGACAGGGGTACGAGACCCAGTACTTC. It specifies CASSPGQGYETQYF. The genes are TRBV7-9 and TRBJ2-5, with TRBD1 matching 9 bases. The CDR3 loop spans 14 amino acids. Trimming at V came to 5 bases and at J to 5 bases, leaving 6 bases not matched to a gene. Per germline, CDR1 SEHNR and CDR2 FQNEAQ (reference sequence).

V and J are TRBV12-5 and TRBJ2-7, with 7 bases fitting TRBD2. Germline V gene lookup returns CDR1 LGHNT and CDR2 FRNRAP. After removal of 3 bases from V and 1 base from J, the junction contained 9 bases not matched to a gene. This CDR3 comprises 16 residues. CDR3 sequence reads: CASGLGAGEVSYEQYF. The DNA of the CDR3 is TGTGCTAGTGGTTTAGGTGCGGGAGAGGTTTCCTACGAGCAGTACTTC.

In this sample, this clone turned up a few times. The chain uses TRBV19 and TRBJ1-1, with D perhaps matching TRBD1 (5 bases). Germline CDR1 reads LNHDA; CDR2 reads SQIVND (reference sequence). V lost 7 bases, J lost 4 bases, and 13 bases lay in between. The CDR3 is made up of 13 amino acids. The CDR3 DNA reads as TGTGCCAGTAAACGGGGGTACTCCACTGAAGCTTTCTTT. This codes for CASKRGYSTEAFF.

The chain has TRBV5-1 and TRBJ1-1; D ambiguous. V shed 4 bases and J shed 1 base, with 11 bases lying between them. Germline-derived CDR1 and CDR2 are SGHRS and YFSETQ. The CDR3 covers 14 residues. The CDR3 bases are TGCGCCAGCAGCCCCCCGAGGCAGAACACTGAAGCTTTCTTT. This gives the protein CASSPPRQNTEAFF. The complete variable domain, with remaining parts taken from reference TRBV5-1 and TRBJ1-1, reads KAGVTQTPRYLIKTRGQQVTLSCSPISGHRSVSWYQQTPGQGLQFLFEYFSETQRNKGNFPGRFSGRQFSNSRSEMNVSTLELGDSALYLCASSPPRQNTEAFFGQGTRLTVV.

Notes on this clone: One end of the junction is discordant with germline, which a read error may explain. J is TRBJ2-5 and V is TRBV18; D is uncertain. The CDR3 sequence is 12 residues long. CDR1 is KGHSH and CDR2 is LQKENI in the germline V gene. CDR3 sequence (DNA): TGTGCCAGCTCACCTCGTAAAGAGGCCCAGTACTTC. Encoded protein: CASSPRKEAQYF.

The chain uses TRBV2 and TRBJ2-1; TRBD2 agrees at 13 bases. Germline CDR1 and CDR2: SNHLY and FYNNEI. There are 14 residues in the CDR3. The ends lost 6 bases at V and 9 bases at J; junction bases unmatched: 5. CDR3 bases: TGTGCCAGCAGGTTTGGACTAGCGGGAGTTGAGCAGTTCTTC. Translation gives CASRFGLAGVEQFF.

In this sample, this clone turned up once. V usage is TRBV5-1 and J usage is TRBJ2-5; D could derive from TRBD1 or TRBD2 (5 bases each). Trimming shortened V by 3 bases and J by 5 bases, and 14 bases separated the two germline ends. Per germline, CDR1 SGHRS and CDR2 YFSETQ. CDR3 size: 14 residues. CDR3 nucleotides: TGCGCCAGCAGCTCCGGGACGGGTGGGGAGACCCAGTACTTC. Translation gives CASSSGTGGETQYF.

The V gene is TRBV2, the J gene TRBJ1-2; D remains unclear. V lost 7 bases and J 0 bases, leaving 12 bases between the germline ends. The germline gives CDR1 SNHLY, CDR2 FYNNEI. The CDR3 runs to 14 residues. This CDR3 reads CASMSVEANYGYTF. Here the CDR3 DNA reads TGTGCCAGCATGAGTGTCGAAGCTAACTATGGCTACACCTTC.

The V call is TRBV7-9, the J call TRBJ2-7; tentative D call: TRBD2 (6 bases). The CDR3 covers 15 residues. Germline values: CDR1 SEHNR, CDR2 FQNEAQ (reference sequence). V lost 0 bases to trimming and J lost 0 bases, with 9 bases between them. The CDR3 DNA is TGTGCCAGCAGCTTAGCCGGGAGATACTCCTACGAGCAGTACTTC. This gives the protein CASSLAGRYSYEQYF.